This record covers a single T cell receptor (beta chain). Its matching antigen is unknown. V was shortened by 0 bases and J by 4 bases, with 11 bases between the two germline ends. Per germline, CDR1 SGHRS and CDR2 YFSETQ. The CDR3 totals 15 residues. The data were taken from a study of OX40 agonist ivuxolimab in advanced cancers. The data were produced by immunoSEQ multiplex PCR, yet TCRdb's version contains in-frame clones alone and is incomplete. The table shows around 94,000 clones, with around nine tenths occurring only once. Study results and limitations: Within 6 weeks, CD4+ and CD8+ blood T cells expanded clonally at 0.1 to 3.0 mg/kg. The specificity for antigen of the expanded peripheral T cells was not determined.

The starting material was CD4+ or CD8+ T cells sorted from blood, obtained in a trial of the OX40 agonist ivuxolimab. This chain connects TRBV5-1 to TRBJ2-1; no reliable D call. The receptor's source is an adult with an advanced solid tumor such as melanoma, head and neck, liver or kidney cancer. The CDR3 is CASSLEGFTYNEQFF. The CDR3 bases are TGCGCCAGCAGCTTGGAGGGCTTTACATACAATGAGCAGTTCTTC.